The clone carrying this T cell receptor (beta chain) was observed at least ten times. Its antigen is as yet unknown. From the reads, TCRdb called clonotypes with MiXCR, one entry per CDR3 protein. The sample contains over 450,000 distinct CDR3 sequences, about 11% of which appear only once. This sample is drawn from a study of T cell repertoires in cytomegalovirus infection. Background on the study: It can be stated that public TCR beta signatures indicated CMV infection as well as a matching HLA type.

Study-wide results and limits: Clonotype analysis showed dominance of the ex vivo response by HLA-C-restricted CMV-specific TCR beta clonotypes. Using cumulative public TCR beta family frequency, the authors identified those who carried CMV together with the relevant HLA.

Sequenced sample: PBMCs. The source of this sequence is a human donor in good health (CMV status not recorded). Some clones in this sample may be carry-over from other donors' samples.

CDR3: CASSPTIESSSYEQYF. In DNA form, the CDR3 reads TGTGCCAGCAGTCCCACGATAGAGAGTTCATCCTACGAGCAGTACTTC. The J gene is TRBJ2-7, the V gene TRBV12-3 or TRBV12-4; D is unclear. V lost 5 bases to trimming and J lost 1 base, with 18 bases between them. This CDR3 spans 16 amino acids.